This T cell receptor (beta chain) emerged from a study of Graves' ophthalmopathy and Graves' hyperthyroidism. Study-wide context: Hyperthyroidism counted as stable given no ophthalmopathy within 18 months of follow-up.

Germline CDR1 reads LNHDA; CDR2 reads SQIVND (reference sequence). CDR3 length: 13 residues. V lost 3 bases to trimming and J lost 5 bases, with 11 bases between them. Amplification of TCR beta CDR3 regions used RNA transcripts. Investigators did first-round RT-PCR with HTBI primers, then second-round multiplex PCR. TCRdb called the multiplex PCR reads again in MiXCR, with one record for every CDR3 protein. Among about 1.2 million distinct CDR3 sequences listed, about 40% were seen once. In this sample, this clonotype turned up a few times. The chain combines TRBV19 with TRBJ2-7; possibly TRBD1 for D (6 bases). What was sequenced was peripheral blood or thyroid tissue (not recorded which). The TCR sequence derives from an adult man with Graves' hyperthyroidism. CDR3 sequence reads: CASSIPGQNEQYF. As DNA, the CDR3 is TGTGCCAGTAGTATCCCAGGACAGAACGAGCAGTACTTC.